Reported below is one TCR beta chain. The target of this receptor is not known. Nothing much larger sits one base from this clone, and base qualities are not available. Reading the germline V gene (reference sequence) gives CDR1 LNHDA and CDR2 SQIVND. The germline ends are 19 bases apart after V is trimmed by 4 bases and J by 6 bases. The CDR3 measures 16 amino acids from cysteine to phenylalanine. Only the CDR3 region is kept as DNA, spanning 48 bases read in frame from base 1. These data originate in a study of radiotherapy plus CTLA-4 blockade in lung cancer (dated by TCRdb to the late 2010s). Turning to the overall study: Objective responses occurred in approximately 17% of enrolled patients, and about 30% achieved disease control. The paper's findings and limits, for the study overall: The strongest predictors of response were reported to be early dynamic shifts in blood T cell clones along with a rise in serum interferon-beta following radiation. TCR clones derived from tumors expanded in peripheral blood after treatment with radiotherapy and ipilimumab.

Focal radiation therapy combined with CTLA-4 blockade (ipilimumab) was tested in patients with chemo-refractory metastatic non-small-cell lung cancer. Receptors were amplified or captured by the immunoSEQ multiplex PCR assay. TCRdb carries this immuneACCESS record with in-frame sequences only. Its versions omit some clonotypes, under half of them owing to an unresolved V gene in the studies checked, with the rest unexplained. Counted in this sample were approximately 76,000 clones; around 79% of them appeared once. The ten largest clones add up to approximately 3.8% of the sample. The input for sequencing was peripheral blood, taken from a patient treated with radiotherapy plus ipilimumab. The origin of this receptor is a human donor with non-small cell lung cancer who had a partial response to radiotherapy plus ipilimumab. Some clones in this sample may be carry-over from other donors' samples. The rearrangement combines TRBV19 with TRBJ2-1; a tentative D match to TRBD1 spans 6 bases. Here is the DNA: TGTGCCAGTAGTAGTTCGTGGGGGCGGACAAGCAATGAGCAGTTCTTC. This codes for CASSSSWGRTSNEQFF.